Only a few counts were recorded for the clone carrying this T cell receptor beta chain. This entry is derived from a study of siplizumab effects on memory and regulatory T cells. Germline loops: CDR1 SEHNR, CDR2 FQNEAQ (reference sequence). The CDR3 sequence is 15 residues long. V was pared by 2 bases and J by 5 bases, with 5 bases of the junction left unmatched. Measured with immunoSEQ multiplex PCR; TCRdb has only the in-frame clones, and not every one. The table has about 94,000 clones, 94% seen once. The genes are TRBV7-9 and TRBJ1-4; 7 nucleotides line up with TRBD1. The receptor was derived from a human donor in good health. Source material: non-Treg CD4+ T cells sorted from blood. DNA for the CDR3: TGTGCCAGCAGCTTACCCGGGACAGCAAATGAAAAACTGTTTTTT. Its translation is CASSLPGTANEKLFF.